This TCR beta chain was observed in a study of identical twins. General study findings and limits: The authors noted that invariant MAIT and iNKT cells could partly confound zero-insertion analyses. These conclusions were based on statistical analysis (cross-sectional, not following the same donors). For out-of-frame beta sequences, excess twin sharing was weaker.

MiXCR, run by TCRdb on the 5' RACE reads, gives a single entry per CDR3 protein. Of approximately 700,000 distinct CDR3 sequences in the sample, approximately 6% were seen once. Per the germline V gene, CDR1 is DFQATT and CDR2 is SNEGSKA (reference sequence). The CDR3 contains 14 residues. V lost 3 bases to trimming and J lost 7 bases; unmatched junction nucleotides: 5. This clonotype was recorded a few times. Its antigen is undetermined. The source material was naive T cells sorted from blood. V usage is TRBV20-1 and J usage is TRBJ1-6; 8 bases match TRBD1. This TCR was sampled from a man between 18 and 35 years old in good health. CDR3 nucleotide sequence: TGCAGTGCTAGTCGCGGGACAGGCAATTCACCCCTCCACTTT. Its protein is CSASRGTGNSPLHF.